Listed below are T cell receptor beta chains from one sample, sequenced in a study of blood T cell repertoires in COVID-19. Repertoires were generated with immunoSEQ multiplex PCR, while TCRdb's copy carries only in-frame clones and drops some. The sample has roughly 70,000 clones; more than 75% are singletons. Source material: peripheral blood. These receptors originate from a man between 50 and 59 years old with active COVID-19. Each CDR3 is given with its conserved first and last residue. A D gene is named only where the DNA matches it firmly. Clone size is shown for a subset of rows, as once, few, many or a class of expanded clone.

- TRBJ2-2 TRBD2 TRBV4-1 TGCGCCAGCAGCCAGCTCGGACTAGCGGGAGGGCCGGGTTGGGAAGCCGGGGAGCTGTTTTTT CASSQLGLAGGPGWEAGELFF
once TRBJ1-2 - TRBV4-3 TGCGCCAGCAGCCAAGACCGGGTTATATCAACCTATGGCTACACCTTC CASSQDRVISTYGYTF
- TRBJ2-1 - TRBV5-5 TGTGCCAGCAGCTTGCAACAACACAATGAGCAGTTCTTC CASSLQQHNEQFF
- TRBJ2-3 - TRBV30 TGTGCCTGGAGTGTAGCGTTTAGCACAGATACGCAGTATTTT CAWSVAFSTDTQYF
- TRBJ2-7 - TRBV29-1 TGCAGCGTTGGACAGTTCTACGAGCAGTACTTC CSVGQFYEQYF
once TRBJ1-4 - TRBV5-8 TGTGCCAGCACCCCGTGGCAGGAAAAACTGTTTTTT CASTPWQEKLFF
- TRBJ1-4 - TRBV6-5 TGTGCCAGCAGGTCAGGGGCGACTAATGAAAAACTGTTTTTT CASRSGATNEKLFF
- TRBJ2-1 TRBD2 TRBV20-1 TGCAGTGGGACTAGATCGGACGAGCAGTTCTTC CSGTRSDEQFF
- TRBJ2-1 - TRBV7-2 TGTGCCAGCAGCTCCATCAATGAGCAGTTCTTC CASSSINEQFF
- TRBJ2-5 TRBD1 TRBV7-9 TGTGCCAGCAGCTCGACAGGGGGCCAAGAGACCCAGTACTTC CASSSTGGQETQYF
- TRBJ2-1 TRBD2 TRBV5-4 TGTGCCAGCAGCTCCAGGGACTATTTAAATGAGCAGTTCTTC CASSSRDYLNEQFF
- TRBJ1-1 - TRBV24-1 TGTGCCACCAGCGGGGGGCCCTGGGACACTGAAGCTTTCTTT CATSGGPWDTEAFF
- TRBJ2-1 TRBD1 TRBV5-1 TGCGCCAGCAGCTATCTTACCGGGACAGGGCTCTTGGAGCAGTTCTTC CASSYLTGTGLLEQFF
- TRBJ2-5 - TRBV6-2/TRBV6-3 TGTGCCAGCAGTTACCCAGAAGAGACCCAGTACTTC CASSYPEETQYF
once TRBJ2-1 TRBD2 TRBV7-8 TGTGCCAGCAGCCCTACTAGCGGGAGGAATCTCAATAGGGGTGGGGAATCCTACAATGAGCAGTTCTTC CASSPTSGRNLNRGGESYNEQFF
- TRBJ2-7 - TRBV27 TGTGCCAGCAGTTACAGAGCAGGCTACGAGCAGTACTTC CASSYRAGYEQYF
- TRBJ2-7 TRBD1 TRBV10-3 TGTGCCATCGGACAGGGAGGCGAGCAGTACTTC CAIGQGGEQYF
once TRBJ2-3 TRBD2 TRBV9 TGTGCCAGCAGCGTAGTAGCGGGAGGGCCGGGGGATACGCAGTATTTT CASSVVAGGPGDTQYF
- TRBJ2-7 TRBD1 TRBV3-1/TRBV3-2 TGTGCCAGCAGACCCGGGACAGGGAACCACGAGCAGTACTTC CASRPGTGNHEQYF
few TRBJ1-2 TRBD1 TRBV4-1 TGCGCCAGCAGCCAAGGGTTAACAGGGGAAAACAATGGCTACACCTTC CASSQGLTGENNGYTF
many TRBJ1-5 TRBD1 TRBV9 TGTGCCAGCAGCTCGACAGGGGTGAAAAGTCAGCCCCAGCATTTT CASSSTGVKSQPQHF
- TRBJ2-7 - TRBV7-9 TGTGCCAGCAGCTTATCTGGTACGGGGGACGAGCAGTACTTC CASSLSGTGDEQYF
- TRBJ1-2 TRBD1 TRBV18 TGTGCCAGCTCACCGAACACAGGGGGCAGTAACTATGGCTACACCTTC CASSPNTGGSNYGYTF
- TRBJ2-1 TRBD2 TRBV27 TGTGCCAGCCATCACCGGCAGCGGGAGGCCCACAATGAGCAGTTCTTC CASHHRQREAHNEQFF
- TRBJ2-7 - TRBV5-6 TGTGCCAGCAGCTTGGGACTCTACGAGCAGTACTTC CASSLGLYEQYF
- TRBJ1-5 - TRBV18 TGTGCCAGCTCGAGGCGCCGGGATCAGCCCCAGCATTTT CASSRRRDQPQHF
- TRBJ1-4 TRBD1 TRBV3-1/TRBV3-2 TGTGCCAGCAGCCAAGGACTGAATACAGGGGGCGCGGAACTGTTTTTT CASSQGLNTGGAELFF
- TRBJ2-1 - TRBV5-6 TGTGCCAGCAGCTATAGTTATCCTGAGCAGTTCTTC CASSYSYPEQFF
- TRBJ2-6 TRBD1 TRBV3-1/TRBV3-2 TGTGCCAGCAGCCCTCCCCGCGGACAGGGCAACTCTGGGGCCAACGTCCTGACTTTC CASSPPRGQGNSGANVLTF
- TRBJ2-2 - TRBV2 TGTGCCAGCAGGATTCAGGGTCGGGAGCTGTTTTTT CASRIQGRELFF
- TRBJ2-5 TRBD2 TRBV3-1/TRBV3-2 TGTGCCAGCTCTCGGGGGGTTCAATCCCAAGAGACCCAGTACTTC CASSRGVQSQETQYF
- TRBJ2-1 TRBD2 TRBV18 TGTGCCAGCTCACCACCGAGGACTAGCGGGAGGATGCAGTTCTTC CASSPPRTSGRMQFF
few TRBJ1-2 - TRBV2 TGTGCCAGCAGTGTTCTTAACAGGGTGAACTATGGCTACACCTTC CASSVLNRVNYGYTF
- TRBJ2-3 - TRBV28 TGTGCCAGCAGCCTCACAGATACGCAGTATTTT CASSLTDTQYF